The present T cell receptor (beta chain) was sequenced within a study of CD8 T cells in Susac syndrome. Sequencing of TCR beta was undertaken in CD8+ and CD4+ T cells derived from blood. The authors reverse transcribed about 0.5 to 1 ug RNA with random hexamers. An immunoSEQ multiplex PCR amplified TCR beta CDR3 over 54 Vbeta and 13 Jbeta. TCRdb recomputed calls from the immunoSEQ multiplex PCR reads with MiXCR, one row per CDR3 protein. The sample has 200,000 to 300,000 distinct CDR3 sequences, around 96% seen once. The specimen was CD4+ T cells from PBMCs. This receptor was identified in a human donor with Susac syndrome.

This CDR3 reads CASSYSGSKGPTEAFF. CDR3 DNA sequence: TGTGCCAGCAGTTACTCAGGGTCGAAGGGGCCTACTGAAGCTTTCTTT. The chain couples TRBV6-5 to TRBJ1-1; D perhaps matches TRBD1 (5 bases). CDR1 MNHEY and CDR2 SVGAGI come from the germline V gene. CDR3 length: 16 amino acids. V lost 0 bases, J lost 5 bases, and 16 bases lay in between.